This TCR beta chain was recorded in a study of cytomegalovirus exposure and HLA in healthy donors. Study findings and constraints: Sequence variants that were highly shared formed a cluster that was likely a sequencing artifact. About 87% or about 30% of the time was how often most TCR beta V segments were productive, according to an earlier analysis. Some TCR beta chains (about 180 of them) were listed as cytomegalovirus-associated.

Remarks on this clone: Its antigen is currently unknown.

Germline CDR1 and CDR2: GTSNPN and SVGIG (reference sequence). With 3 bases clipped from V and 7 bases from J, the junction kept 6 bases outside the gene matches. The CDR3 totals 13 residues. The study ran its PCR with 60 Vbeta and 13 Jbeta primers. Sequencing was performed with immunoSEQ multiplex PCR; in TCRdb, only in-frame clones are kept and a portion is missing. The data contain roughly 92,000 clones, 75% to 85% of them seen just once; the ten biggest clones take up 32%. The sample consisted of PBMCs. The chain recombines TRBV30 with TRBJ2-1; 7 nucleotides match TRBD2. This clonotype was sampled from a man in his fifties or sixties in good health and CMV-seropositive. The CDR3 sequence: CAWRWEGPNEQFF. The CDR3 DNA reads as TGTGCCTGGAGGTGGGAGGGCCCGAATGAGCAGTTCTTC. The variable domain in full, completed from reference TRBV30 and TRBJ2-1, reads SQTIHQWPATLVQPVGSPLSLECTVEGTSNPNLYWYRQAAGRGLQLLFYSVGIGQISSEVPQNLSASRPQDRQFILSSKKLLLSDSGFYLCAWRWEGPNEQFFGPGTRLTVL.